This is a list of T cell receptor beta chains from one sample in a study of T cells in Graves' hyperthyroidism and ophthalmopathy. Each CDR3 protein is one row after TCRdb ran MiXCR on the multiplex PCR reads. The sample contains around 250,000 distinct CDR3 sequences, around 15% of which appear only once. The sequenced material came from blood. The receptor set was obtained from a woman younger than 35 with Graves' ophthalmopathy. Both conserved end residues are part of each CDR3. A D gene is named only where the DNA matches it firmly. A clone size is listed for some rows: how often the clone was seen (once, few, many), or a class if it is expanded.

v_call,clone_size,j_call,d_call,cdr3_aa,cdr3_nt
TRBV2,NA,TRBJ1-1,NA,CASRNSREIGTEAFF,TGTGCCAGCAGGAATTCCAGGGAGATAGGGACTGAAGCTTTCTTT
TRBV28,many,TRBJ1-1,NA,CASSLGGSGNTEAFF,TGTGCCAGCAGTTTAGGAGGGAGTGGGAACACTGAAGCTTTCTTT
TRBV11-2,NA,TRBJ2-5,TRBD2,CASSPGWPSGGAETQYF,TGTGCCAGCAGCCCCGGGTGGCCAAGCGGGGGGGCGGAGACCCAGTACTTC
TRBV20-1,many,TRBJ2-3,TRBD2,CSATGLAGSADTQYF,TGCAGTGCTACGGGGTTAGCGGGATCGGCAGATACGCAGTATTTT
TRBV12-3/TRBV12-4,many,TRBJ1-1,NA,CASSSPGRVNTEAFF,TGTGCCAGCAGTTCTCCCGGCAGAGTGAACACTGAAGCTTTCTTT
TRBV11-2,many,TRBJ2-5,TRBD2,CASSLVLAGETQYF,TGTGCCAGCAGCTTAGTGCTAGCGGGAGAGACCCAGTACTTC
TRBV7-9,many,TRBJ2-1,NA,CASSPPDSSYNEQFF,TGTGCCAGCAGCCCCCCGGACAGCTCCTACAATGAGCAGTTCTTC
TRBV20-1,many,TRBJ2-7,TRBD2,CSARTSGIYEQYF,TGCAGTGCTAGGACTAGCGGAATCTACGAGCAGTACTTC
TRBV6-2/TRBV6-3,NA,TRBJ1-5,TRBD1,CASSTTGGSRQPQHF,TGTGCCAGCAGTACGACAGGGGGAAGTCGGCAGCCCCAGCATTTT
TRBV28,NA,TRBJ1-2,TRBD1,CASSSDLVGQGDYGYTF,TGTGCCAGCAGTTCCGATTTGGTGGGACAGGGGGACTATGGCTACACCTTC
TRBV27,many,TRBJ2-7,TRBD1,CASSSGQYMLEQYF,TGTGCCAGCAGTTCGGGACAGTATATGCTCGAGCAGTACTTC
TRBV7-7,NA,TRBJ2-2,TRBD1,CASSLVGQGATSTGELFF,TGTGCTAGCAGCTTAGTGGGGCAGGGGGCGACCAGCACCGGGGAGCTGTTTTTT
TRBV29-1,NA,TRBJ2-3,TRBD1,CSVEDQAGGRDTQYF,TGCAGCGTTGAAGATCAGGCAGGGGGTAGAGATACGCAGTATTTT
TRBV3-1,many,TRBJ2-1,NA,CASSYLGGNEQFF,TGTGCCAGCAGTTATCTGGGGGGAAATGAGCAGTTCTTC
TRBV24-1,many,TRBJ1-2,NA,CATSGPGDGYGYTF,TGTGCCACCAGTGGGCCGGGAGACGGCTATGGCTACACCTTC
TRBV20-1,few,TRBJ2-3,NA,CSALGGEADTQYF,TGCAGTGCGTTGGGGGGTGAGGCAGATACGCAGTATTTT
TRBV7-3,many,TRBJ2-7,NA,CASSPPVSYEQYF,TGTGCCAGCAGCCCTCCGGTTTCCTACGAGCAGTACTTC
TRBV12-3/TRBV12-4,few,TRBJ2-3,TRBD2,CASSLLAGGLVDTQYF,TGTGCCAGCAGTCTTTTAGCGGGGGGATTGGTAGATACGCAGTATTTT
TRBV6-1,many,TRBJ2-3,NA,CASSEGLTDTQYF,TGTGCCAGCAGTGAAGGTCTCACAGATACGCAGTATTTT
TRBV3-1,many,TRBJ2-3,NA,CASSPHVRDSTDTQYF,TGTGCCAGCAGCCCACACGTGAGGGACAGCACAGATACGCAGTATTTT
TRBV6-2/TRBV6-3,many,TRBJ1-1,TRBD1,CASSSLTGAAEAFF,TGTGCCAGCAGTTCCCTTACAGGGGCGGCTGAAGCTTTCTTT
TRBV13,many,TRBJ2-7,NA,CASSPTGKSNEQYF,TGTGCCAGCAGCCCTACAGGGAAGTCAAACGAGCAGTACTTC
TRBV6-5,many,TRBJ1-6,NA,CASSYSRTLGDSPLHF,TGTGCCAGCAGTTACTCTAGGACACTGGGGGATTCACCCCTCCACTTT
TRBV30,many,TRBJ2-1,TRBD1,CACTKVRGRDEQFF,TGTGCCTGCACAAAAGTCAGGGGGCGGGATGAGCAGTTCTTC
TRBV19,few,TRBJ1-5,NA,CASSRWTARISNQPQHF,TGTGCCAGTAGTCGTTGGACCGCTAGAATTAGCAATCAGCCCCAGCATTTT
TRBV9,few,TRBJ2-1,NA,CASSVTRQAPTNEQFF,TGTGCCAGCAGCGTAACTCGACAGGCCCCAACCAATGAGCAGTTCTTC
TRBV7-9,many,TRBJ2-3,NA,CASSLFDTSSTDTQYF,TGTGCCAGCAGCTTATTCGACACATCAAGCACAGATACGCAGTATTTT
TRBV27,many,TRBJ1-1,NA,CASRVTGDTEAFF,TGTGCCAGCAGAGTCACCGGGGATACTGAAGCTTTCTTT
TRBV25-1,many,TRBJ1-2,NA,CASSESEAGPNYGYTF,TGTGCCAGCAGTGAATCGGAGGCAGGGCCGAACTATGGCTACACCTTC
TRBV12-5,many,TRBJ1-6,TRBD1,CASGLDGTGETYAYNSPLHF,TGTGCTAGTGGTTTGGACGGGACAGGGGAAACTTATGCTTATAATTCACCCCTCCACTTT
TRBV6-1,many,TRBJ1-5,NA,CASSARQASNQPQHF,TGTGCCAGCAGTGCCCGACAGGCTAGCAATCAGCCCCAGCATTTT
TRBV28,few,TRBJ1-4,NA,CASSPPTGTYEKLFF,TGTGCCAGCAGTCCACCTACCGGGACGTATGAAAAACTGTTTTTT
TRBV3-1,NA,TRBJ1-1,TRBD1,CASSQPDRVWTEAFF,TGTGCCAGCAGCCAACCGGACAGGGTGTGGACTGAAGCTTTCTTT
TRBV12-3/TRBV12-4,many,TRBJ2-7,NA,CASSSTNQGGGGTTYEQYF,TGTGCCAGCAGCAGTACAAACCAGGGGGGAGGGGGAACTACCTACGAGCAGTACTTC
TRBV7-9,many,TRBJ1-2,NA,CASSPWDGRYGYTF,TGTGCCAGCAGCCCGTGGGACGGACGGTATGGCTACACCTTC
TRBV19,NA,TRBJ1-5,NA,CASSISSRGLGQPQHF,TGTGCCAGTAGTATTAGTAGTCGAGGGTTAGGTCAGCCCCAGCATTTT
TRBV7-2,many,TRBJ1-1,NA,CASSTLTGSTEAFF,TGTGCCAGCAGCACGCTAACAGGGAGCACTGAAGCTTTCTTT
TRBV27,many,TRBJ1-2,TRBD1,CASNPRQGGDYGYTF,TGTGCCAGCAACCCCCGACAGGGAGGAGACTATGGCTACACCTTC
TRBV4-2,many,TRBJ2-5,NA,CASSQGPGGQGETQYF,TGTGCCAGCAGCCAAGGGCCGGGCGGCCAGGGGGAGACCCAGTACTTC